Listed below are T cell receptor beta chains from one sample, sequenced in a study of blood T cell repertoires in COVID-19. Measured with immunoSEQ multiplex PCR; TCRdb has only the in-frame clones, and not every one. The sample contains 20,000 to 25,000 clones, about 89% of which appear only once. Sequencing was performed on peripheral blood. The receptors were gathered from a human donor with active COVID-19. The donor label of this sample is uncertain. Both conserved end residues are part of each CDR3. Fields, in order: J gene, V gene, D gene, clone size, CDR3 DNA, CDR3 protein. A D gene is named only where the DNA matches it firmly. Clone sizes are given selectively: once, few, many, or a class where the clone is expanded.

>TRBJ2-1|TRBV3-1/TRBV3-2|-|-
TGTGCCAGCAGCCCGTTCGGGCGGGGATTGGGCAATGAGCAGTTCTTC
CASSPFGRGLGNEQFF
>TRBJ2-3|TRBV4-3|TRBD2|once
TGCGCCAGCAGCCAAGGAGGCGGGAGGGGTCCAGATACGCAGTATTTT
CASSQGGGRGPDTQYF
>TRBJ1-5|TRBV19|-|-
TGTGCCAGTAGTGGGCAGCCTAGCAATCAGCCCCAGCATTTT
CASSGQPSNQPQHF
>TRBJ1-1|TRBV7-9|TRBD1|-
TGTGCCAGCAGCGACAGGGTGAGCTCTGAAGCTTTCTTT
CASSDRVSSEAFF
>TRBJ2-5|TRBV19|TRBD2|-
TGTGCCAGTAGTATCAAGTGGACTAGCGGGTTTGAGACCCAGTACTTC
CASSIKWTSGFETQYF
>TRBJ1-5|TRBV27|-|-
TGTGCCAGCAGTCCCGTGGGGGGGTATAGCAATCAGCCCCAGCATTTT
CASSPVGGYSNQPQHF
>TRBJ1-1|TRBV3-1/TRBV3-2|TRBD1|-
TGTGCCAGCACCCAGCGGGACAGGGGTTTCCGCACTGAAGCTTTCTTT
CASTQRDRGFRTEAFF
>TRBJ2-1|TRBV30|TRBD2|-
TGTGCCTTAACGCGGGGGGGTGGGACAATTGAGCAGTTCTTC
CALTRGGGTIEQFF
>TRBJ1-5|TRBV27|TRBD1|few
TGTGCCAGCAGTTCCGGTACAGGGGGCCCCCAGCATTTT
CASSSGTGGPQHF
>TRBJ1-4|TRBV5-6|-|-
TGTGCCAGCATGACCATTGCAGGGGCTTTCAATGAAAAACTGTTTTTT
CASMTIAGAFNEKLFF
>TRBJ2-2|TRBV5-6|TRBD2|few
TGTGCCAGCAGCGAACTAGCGGGGGGCATGACCGGGGAGCTGTTTTTT
CASSELAGGMTGELFF
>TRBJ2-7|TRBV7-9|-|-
TGTGCCAGCAGCTTCCTCCCCCGACGGGACACCCATACAGACCAGTACTTC
CASSFLPRRDTHTDQYF
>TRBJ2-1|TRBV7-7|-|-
TGTGCTAGCAGCCCCGAAGGGAGCCCCTACAATGAGCAGTTCTTC
CASSPEGSPYNEQFF
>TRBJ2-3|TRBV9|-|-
TGTGCCAGCAGCGTCCTAGGGGAAGATACGCAGTATTTT
CASSVLGEDTQYF
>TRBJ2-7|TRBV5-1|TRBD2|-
TGCGCCAGCAGCTTGGAACGGCTAGCGGGGGCCTACGAGCAGTACTTC
CASSLERLAGAYEQYF
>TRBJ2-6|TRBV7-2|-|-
TGTGCCAGCACCTTGAGGGACAGGGCCAACGTCCTGACTTTC
CASTLRDRANVLTF
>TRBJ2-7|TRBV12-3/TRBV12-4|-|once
TGTGCCAGCAGTTTGGAGGGTGGAGAGCAGTACTTC
CASSLEGGEQYF
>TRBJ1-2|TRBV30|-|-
TGTGCTCAATCGGGGGGCAGGGCTTATGGCTACACCTTC
CAQSGGRAYGYTF
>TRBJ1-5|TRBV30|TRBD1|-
TGTGCCTGGAGTGTACAGGGGGGTCAGCCCCAGCATTTT
CAWSVQGGQPQHF
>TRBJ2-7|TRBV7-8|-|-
TGTGCCAGCAGCTTAGCGCAGGGTGCGAGCTCCTACGAGCAGTACTTC
CASSLAQGASSYEQYF
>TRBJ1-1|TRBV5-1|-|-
TGCGCCAGCAGCTGGAGTCGGGGGAACACTGAAGCTTTCTTT
CASSWSRGNTEAFF
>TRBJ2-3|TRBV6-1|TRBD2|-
TGTGCCAGCAGTGAAGTTGCGGGGGGCCGCACAGATACGCAGTATTTT
CASSEVAGGRTDTQYF
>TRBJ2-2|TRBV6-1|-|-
TGTGCCAGCAGTGAAAGAGGAAGCACCGGGGAGCTGTTTTTT
CASSERGSTGELFF
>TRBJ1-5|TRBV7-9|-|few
TGTGCCAGCAGCTTCAATAGCAATCAGCCCCAGCATTTT
CASSFNSNQPQHF
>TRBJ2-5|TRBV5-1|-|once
TGCGCCAGCAGCTCTAGCCCCCAAGAGACCCAGTACTTC
CASSSSPQETQYF
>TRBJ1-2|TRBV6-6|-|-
TGTGCCAGCAACCCGCGGGGTGACTATGGCTACACCTTC
CASNPRGDYGYTF
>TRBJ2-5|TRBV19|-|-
TGTGCCAGTAGTATGGCAGGGGCCCAGTACTTC
CASSMAGAQYF
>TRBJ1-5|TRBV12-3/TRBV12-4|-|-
TGTGCCAGCAGTTGGGGCGAGGAGCGGCCCCAGCATTTT
CASSWGEERPQHF
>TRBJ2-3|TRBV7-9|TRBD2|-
TGTGCCAGCAGCTTATCGGCGGGAGGGAGCACTGATACGCAGTATTTT
CASSLSAGGSTDTQYF
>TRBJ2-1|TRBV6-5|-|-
TGTGCCAGCAGTTACTCTCGACGCGGCTCCTACAATGAGCAGTTCTTC
CASSYSRRGSYNEQFF
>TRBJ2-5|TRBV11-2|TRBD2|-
TGTGCCAGCAGCTTAGACCTAGCGGGGGAAGAGACCCAGTACTTC
CASSLDLAGEETQYF
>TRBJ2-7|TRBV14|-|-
TGTGCCAGCAGCCCCATCCAAACTGCCTCCTACGAGCAGTACTTC
CASSPIQTASYEQYF
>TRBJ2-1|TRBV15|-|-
TGTGCCACCAGCTTGGGGGGGCCCAATGAGCAGTTCTTC
CATSLGGPNEQFF
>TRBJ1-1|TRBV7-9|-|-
TGTGCCAGCAGCTACGAACAGGTTGTAGACACTGAAGCTTTCTTT
CASSYEQVVDTEAFF
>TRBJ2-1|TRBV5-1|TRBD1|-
TGCGCCAGCAGCTTGCGCTCCCCCGATAGGACAGGGTGGGATGAGCAGTTCTTC
CASSLRSPDRTGWDEQFF
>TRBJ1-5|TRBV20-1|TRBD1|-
TGCAGTGCCAGTAAACAGGGGAATCAGCCCCAGCATTTT
CSASKQGNQPQHF
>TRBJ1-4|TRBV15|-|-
TGTGCCACCAGCAGCCGGGAGACCAAAATCGGTGAAAAACTGTTTTTT
CATSSRETKIGEKLFF
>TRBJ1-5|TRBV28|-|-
TGTGCCAGCGAGTTTACCCACTTGACAGGTAGCAATCAGCCCCAGCATTTT
CASEFTHLTGSNQPQHF
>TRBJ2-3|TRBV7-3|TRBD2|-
TGTGCCAGCAGCCAGACCGGGACTAGCGCGACAGATACGCAGTATTTT
CASSQTGTSATDTQYF
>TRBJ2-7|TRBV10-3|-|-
TGTGCCATCAGTGAGTCAAGTACAGATTACGAGCAGTACTTC
CAISESSTDYEQYF
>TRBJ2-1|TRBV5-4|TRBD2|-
TGTGCCAGCAGCTTAGCGGTCCGCGGGGGGGAGAATGAGCAGTTCTTC
CASSLAVRGGENEQFF
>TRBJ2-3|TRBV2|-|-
TGTGCCAGCACCCGACAAGCGGCCGATACGCAGTATTTT
CASTRQAADTQYF
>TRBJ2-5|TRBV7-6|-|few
TGTGCCAGCATTCTCGGGCGGGCAGGGGTAGACCAAGAGACCCAGTACTTC
CASILGRAGVDQETQYF
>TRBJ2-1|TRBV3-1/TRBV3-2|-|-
TGTGCCAGCAGTTTGTCTGGCGGGATGCTCAGTGAGCAGTTCTTC
CASSLSGGMLSEQFF
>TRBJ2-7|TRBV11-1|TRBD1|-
TGTGCCAGCAGCCTCGGGACAGGGATCTACGAGCAGTACTTC
CASSLGTGIYEQYF
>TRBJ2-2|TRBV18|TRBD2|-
TGTGCCAGCTCGCCGACTAGCGGGAGAGACACCGGGGAGCTGTTTTTT
CASSPTSGRDTGELFF
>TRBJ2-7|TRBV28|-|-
TGTGCCAGCAGACTAGCCGGTGAGCAGTACTTC
CASRLAGEQYF
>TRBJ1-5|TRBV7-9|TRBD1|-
TGTGCCAGCAGCGGCAGGGGGGACAATCAGCCCCAGCATTTT
CASSGRGDNQPQHF
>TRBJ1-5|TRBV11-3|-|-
TGTGCCAGCAGCTTAGCGAGAGATCAGCCCCAGCATTTT
CASSLARDQPQHF
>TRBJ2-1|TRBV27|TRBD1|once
TGTGCCAGCACCCAACAGGGGGGAATCGGCAATGAGCAGTTCTTC
CASTQQGGIGNEQFF
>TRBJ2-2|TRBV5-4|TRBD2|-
TGTGCCAGCAGCTTGGCCTCGGGGGGGCCGGCCGGGGAGCTGTTTTTT
CASSLASGGPAGELFF
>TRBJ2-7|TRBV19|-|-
TGTGCCAGTAGTATCGGTCCGGGAGAATACGAGCAGTACTTC
CASSIGPGEYEQYF
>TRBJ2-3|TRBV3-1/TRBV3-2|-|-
TGTGCCAGCAGCGACAACCAGGGGGGTATGTCCACAGATACGCAGTATTTT
CASSDNQGGMSTDTQYF